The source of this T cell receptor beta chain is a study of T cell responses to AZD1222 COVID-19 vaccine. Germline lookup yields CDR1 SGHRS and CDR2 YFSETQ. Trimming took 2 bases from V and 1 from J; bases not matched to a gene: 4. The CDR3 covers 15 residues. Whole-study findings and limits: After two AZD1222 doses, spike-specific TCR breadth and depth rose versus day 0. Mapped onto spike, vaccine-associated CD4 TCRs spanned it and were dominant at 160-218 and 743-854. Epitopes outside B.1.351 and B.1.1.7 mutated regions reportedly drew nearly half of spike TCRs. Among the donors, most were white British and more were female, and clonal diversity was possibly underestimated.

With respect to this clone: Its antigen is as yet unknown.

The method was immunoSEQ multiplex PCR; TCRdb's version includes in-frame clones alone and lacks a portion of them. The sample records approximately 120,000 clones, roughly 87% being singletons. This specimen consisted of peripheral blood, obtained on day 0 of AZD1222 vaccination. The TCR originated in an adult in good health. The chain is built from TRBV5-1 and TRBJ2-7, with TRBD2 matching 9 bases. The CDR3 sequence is CASSFVAGESYEQYF. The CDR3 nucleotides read TGCGCCAGCAGCTTCGTAGCGGGGGAGTCCTACGAGCAGTACTTC. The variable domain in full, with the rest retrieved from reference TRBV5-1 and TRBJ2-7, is KAGVTQTPRYLIKTRGQQVTLSCSPISGHRSVSWYQQTPGQGLQFLFEYFSETQRNKGNFPGRFSGRQFSNSRSEMNVSTLELGDSALYLCASSFVAGESYEQYFGPGTRLTVT.